This TCR beta chain was observed in a study of shared clonotypes between healthy human individuals (dated by TCRdb to 2018 to 2021). Study-level background: The cohort comprised two women and a few men aged 18 to 49 years. For each donor, three plates each were used for CD4 naive and CD4 memory, two plates were used for CD8 naive, and one plate was used for CD8 memory. The study deeply sequenced blood TCR repertoires of five healthy adults to estimate repertoire size and the extent of clonotype sharing between individuals. To increase sequencing depth and limit assay-specific biases, TCR repertoire library preparation and sequencing were carried out by different laboratories using diverse techniques. Leukapheresis yielded between about 0.94 and 9.5 billion PBMCs per donor. General findings and caveats noted by the study authors: The genetic and exposure-history diversity represented was limited by the small number of donors. Based on pairwise subsampling, the degree of clonotype sharing among donors was expected to be affected by sequencing depth. Sharing across a few donors was observed for approximately 5% of naive CD4, 3.5% of naive CD8, over 2% of memory CD4, and about 0.39% of memory CD8 clonotypes. Rarefaction of sorted-subset datasets indicated incomplete sequencing despite the large sequencing depth. Higher generation probabilities were observed for clonotypes shared by all four sorted-subset donors than for non-shared clonotypes. Only blood was sampled, and tissue TCR repertoires likely differ from those in blood. Estimated clonotype richness was generally larger for naive than for memory subsets.

As encoded in the germline V gene (reference sequence), CDR1 is SEHNR while CDR2 is FQNEAQ. V is pared back by 5 bases and J by 5 bases, with 10 bases lying between the germline termini. Including the terminal cysteine and phenylalanine, the CDR3 comprises 13 residues. Here the CDR3 DNA is all that survives: 39 bases in frame from base 1. Healthy HIV-negative adults with no recently reported acute infections or vaccinations were included as donors. Every donor was a Caucasian adult living in Nashville, Tennessee, USA. CD4+ T cells were enriched through magnetic negative selection, after which naive cells were positively selected on CD45RA and the remaining negative fraction served as the memory subset. After blood collection by leukapheresis, PBMCs were isolated using Ficoll-Histopaque density gradient centrifugation and then cryopreserved in the vapor phase of liquid nitrogen. Analytical flow cytometry was used to check the purity and quantity of every magnetically sorted T cell population. Genomic DNA was isolated from each sorted fraction and quantified by UV absorbance on a Nanodrop 2000c.

This clone has just a few counts. Its antigen remains unidentified. One base away there is no much larger clone; base qualities are not given. Using the deep immunoSEQ assay, TCR CDR3 regions were amplified from genomic DNA by multiplex PCR. Extracted genomic DNA from each cell subset was distributed evenly across all wells of several immunoSEQ 96-well plates, and each plate was treated as a replicate. For sorted subsets, about 0.2 ug genomic DNA, equal to 30,000 to 35,000 T cell genomes, was loaded into each replicate PCR. Purified libraries were quantified with a Qubit 3.0 fluorometer, sized on a Bioanalyzer 2100, and re-quantified with the KAPA Library Quantification kit. Every immunoSEQ 96-well plate was sequenced on a separate single-read 150-cycle Illumina NextSeq 550 flow cell. The source study handled its data this way. Because only junctional sequences without quality scores were contained in the immunoSEQ output, filtering matching that applied to full-length reads could not be performed. Sequences were annotated with PyIR, a Python wrapper for IgBLAST v1.9, using IMGT germline references to assign V/J genes and CDR3. Reads were filtered out if the reads had weak V/J assignments (E-value above 1e-6), no CDR3, stop codons, out-of-frame junctions, or ambiguous translated residues. V3J clonotypes were defined by identical inferred V gene, J gene, and CDR3 amino acid sequence. Percentage overlap between repertoires was calculated by dividing the number of shared unique clonotypes by the size of the smaller repertoire. Three approaches were used to assess repertoire richness: RTK rarefaction, the Chao1 estimator, and Recon v2.1 estimates of unobserved clonotypes. Generation probabilities were computed with OLGA for all TCRbeta clonotypes obtained by the gDNA method from several donors. TCRdb holds this immuneACCESS table with in-frame rearrangements only. Some clones are missing; in checked studies, unresolved V genes explain under half, and the rest has no known cause. The DNA was the basis for D and trimming; V, J and clone size are from that table. Present in this sample are approximately 2.5 million clones, approximately 93% of which were seen just once. Approximately 0.36% of the sample comes from the top ten.

The sample taken for sequencing was naive CD4+ T cells from PBMCs. The sample's cell subset or site label, decoded: CD45RA+ positively selected. This receptor was obtained from a man between 18 and 35 years old in good health. Some clones in this sample may be carry-over from other donors' samples. The chain is assembled from TRBV7-9 and TRBJ1-5; the D region possibly corresponds to TRBD1 (5 bases align). The CDR3 reads as follows: CASSPVGDQPQHF. The DNA sequence is TGTGCCAGCAGCCCCGTGGGGGATCAGCCCCAGCATTTT.